A single T cell receptor beta chain is shown here with its context. This sample stems from a study of T cell responses to AZD1222 COVID-19 vaccine. Assay: immunoSEQ multiplex PCR; the TCRdb copy retains only in-frame clones and omits some. Here the sample spans about 130,000 clones, 89% being singletons. Germline CDR1 and CDR2: MNHEY and SMNVEV (reference sequence). The length of the CDR3 is 13 residues. V was shortened by 3 bases and J by 6 bases, with 9 bases between the two germline ends. The source material was peripheral blood, sampled 28 days after the second AZD1222 dose. J is TRBJ2-1 and V is TRBV27, with D unclear. This clonotype was sampled from an adult who received the AZD1222 COVID-19 vaccine. As DNA, the CDR3 is TGTGCCAGCAGTTTGCTTGGGGTCAATGAGCAGTTCTTC. Translation gives CASSLLGVNEQFF.